Reported below is one TCR beta chain. Its antigen remains unidentified. This sample is part of a study of somatic mutations in cytotoxic T cells in rheumatoid arthritis. On the study more broadly: Patient blood was drawn as 30 ml EDTA; the draw came right after diagnosis and before any treatment.

Positive magnetic bead selection was used to isolate CD4+ and CD8+ cells; purity was checked by flow cytometry. Profiled with immunoSEQ multiplex PCR; TCRdb holds only in-frame clones, not every one. Among roughly 20,000 clones listed, around four fifths were seen once. Study outcomes and limitations: Antigens targeted by the expanded CD8+ clones were unknown.

The sample was CD8+ T cells sorted from blood. The TCR sequence derives from an adult with rheumatoid arthritis.

In DNA, the CDR3 is TGCGCCAGCAGCCAAGAGTGGGACAGGGGCGCCGGGGAGCTGTTTTTT. Translating gives CASSQEWDRGAGELFF. The rearrangement uses TRBV4-3 and TRBJ2-2; 10 bases are shared with TRBD1. V lost 0 bases to trimming and J lost 6 bases; unmatched junction nucleotides: 4. This CDR3 region has 16 residues. Germline V gene data show CDR1 as LGHNA and CDR2 as YSLEER.